Presented here are 18 T cell receptor beta chains from one specimen sequenced in a study of shared clonotypes between healthy human individuals. This table comes from immunoSEQ multiplex PCR, and its TCRdb copy is limited to in-frame clones, with some not included. This table holds about 2.3 million clones, 85% to 95% found once. Source material: naive CD4+ T cells from PBMCs. Subset described: CD45RA+ positively selected. The receptors stem from a man aged 18 to 30 in good health. Some clones in this sample may be carry-over from other donors' samples.

Points on this clone: At the DNA level, this CDR3 is encoded by other sequences in the same sample as well. The chain employs TRBV5-1 and TRBJ2-3, with unresolved D. Looked up from germline, CDR1 is SGHRS and CDR2 is YFSETQ. The V gene lost 2 bases and the J gene lost 2 bases, with 3 bases spanning the gap. The CDR3 has 12 residues. CDR3 in amino acids: CASSLATDTQYF. DNA of the CDR3: TGCGCCAGCAGCTTAGCCACAGATACGCAGTATTTT.

The rearrangement uses TRBV5-6 and TRBJ2-3; TRBD2 might be the D (5 bases). Trimming pared 0 bases from V and 1 base from J, leaving 6 bases between. The CDR3 is made up of 14 amino acids. The germline V gene has CDR1 SGHDT and CDR2 YYEEEE. The CDR3 spells CASSLGAGTDTQYF. The DNA for the CDR3 is TGTGCCAGCAGCTTGGGAGCGGGCACAGATACGCAGTATTTT.

The chain has TRBV19 and TRBJ1-2, with 10 bases aligning to TRBD1. CDR3 length equals 14 residues. In germline, CDR1 is LNHDA, CDR2 SQIVND (reference sequence). V was clipped by 4 bases and J by 8 bases; unmatched bases: 7. CDR3 amino acids: CASSRRQGAVGYTF. Written as DNA, the CDR3 is TGTGCCAGTAGTAGGCGACAGGGGGCCGTCGGCTACACCTTC.

Only one count was recorded for this clone. The V gene is TRBV28, the J gene TRBJ2-1, with a tentative D call TRBD1 (6 bases). Trimming took 6 bases from V and 2 from J, leaving 11 bases between them. Per the germline V gene, CDR1 is MDHEN and CDR2 is SYDVKM. There are 14 residues in the CDR3. CDR3 nucleotides: TGTGCCAGCAGGGAAGGGGGTCCCTACAATGAGCAGTTCTTC. It codes for CASREGGPYNEQFF.

V is TRBV5-1 and J is TRBJ2-7; TRBD2 is a possible D gene (6 bases). This CDR3 has 15 residues. V lost 0 bases and J lost 4, with 14 bases in between. Germline CDR1 is SGHRS and CDR2 is YFSETQ. In DNA, the CDR3 is TGCGCCAGCAGCTTGGAATCGCTTGGGGGGTACGAGCAGTACTTC. This codes for CASSLESLGGYEQYF.

This clone appeared a single time. The chain joins TRBV7-3 to TRBJ2-2; D is undetermined. CDR1 is SGHTA and CDR2 is FQGTGA in the germline V gene. The CDR3 is 14 residues long. V lost 4 bases, J lost 6 bases, and 12 bases lay in between. CDR3 DNA: TGTGCCAGCAGCTCTTCGAGTGGGTCCGGGGAGCTGTTTTTT. Its translation: CASSSSSGSGELFF.

The chain combines TRBV10-3 with TRBJ2-7; D is possibly TRBD2 (6 bases). CDR1 is ENHRY and CDR2 is SYGVKD in the germline V gene. The CDR3 sequence is 14 residues long. The V end lost 5 bases, the J end lost 4 bases, and 15 bases lay between the germline ends. This chain's CDR3 is CAISLAGMGYEQYF. In DNA, the CDR3 is TGTGCCATCAGTTTGGCGGGGATGGGGTACGAGCAGTACTTC.

The chain employs TRBV5-1 and TRBJ2-2; D not resolved. Between the trimmed V and J ends, which lost 4 bases and 0 bases, there was a span of 7 bases. The CDR3 contains 14 residues. Germline CDR1 is SGHRS and CDR2 is YFSETQ. Here the CDR3 DNA reads TGCGCCAGCAGCATCGCCTCGAACACCGGGGAGCTGTTTTTT. It codes for CASSIASNTGELFF.

This chain joins TRBV10-3 and TRBJ2-3; D ambiguous. Germline values: CDR1 ENHRY, CDR2 SYGVKD. Trimming cost V 2 bases and J 3 bases, with 6 bases left between them. The CDR3 contains 13 residues. CDR3 loop: CAISEPRTDTQYF. The CDR3 coding sequence is TGTGCCATCAGTGAGCCTCGGACAGATACGCAGTATTTT.

The rearrangement links TRBV7-9 to TRBJ2-1, with 8 positions matching TRBD2. V shed 4 bases and J 1 base; nucleotides not matched to a gene: 6. The germline gives CDR1 SEHNR, CDR2 FQNEAQ (reference sequence). This CDR3 is built from 16 residues. The CDR3 spells CASSWGSSGSYNEQFF. The CDR3 nucleotides are TGTGCCAGCAGCTGGGGGTCTAGCGGGTCCTACAATGAGCAGTTCTTC.

The chain uses TRBV9 and TRBJ2-1; 9 bases fit TRBD1. The length of the CDR3 is 14 residues. Germline V gene data show CDR1 as SGDLS and CDR2 as YYNGEE. The V and J ends lost 4 bases and 6 bases, in that order; junction bases with no gene match: 5. DNA for the CDR3: TGTGCCAGCAGCTCTCGGACAGGGGTCAATGAGCAGTTCTTC. It encodes CASSSRTGVNEQFF.

This rearrangement joins TRBV28 to TRBJ1-2; 7 bases fit TRBD1. The CDR3 loop spans 13 amino acids. CDR1 MDHEN and CDR2 SYDVKM come from the germline V gene. Trimming took 5 bases from V and 5 from J; bases not matched to a gene: 5. The DNA for the CDR3 is TGTGCCAGCAGTCACAGGGGTATTTATGGCTACACCTTC. This codes for CASSHRGIYGYTF.

The V and J genes are TRBV18 and TRBJ1-4, with no clear D. V shed 4 bases and J shed 3 bases, with 6 bases lying between them. The CDR3 runs to 13 residues. Germline loops: CDR1 KGHSH, CDR2 LQKENI. The CDR3 DNA is TGTGCCAGCTCACGCTCTTCTAATGAAAAACTGTTTTTT. Amino acids: CASSRSSNEKLFF.

The rearrangement uses TRBV25-1 and TRBJ2-3, with 9 bases identical to TRBD1. The germline V gene encodes CDR1 MGHDK and CDR2 SYGVNS. The J segment lost 2 bases and the V segment lost 1 base, leaving 10 bases of the junction unmatched. CDR3 length equals 18 residues. In DNA, the CDR3 is TGTGCCAGCAGTGAATTGAGCGACAGGGGGGTTTACACAGATACGCAGTATTTT. This translates into CASSELSDRGVYTDTQYF.

The chain links TRBV19 to TRBJ2-1; D possibly uses TRBD1 or TRBD2 (5 bases each). The CDR3 runs 16 residues. The germline gives CDR1 LNHDA, CDR2 SQIVND (reference sequence). V dropped 7 bases and J dropped 6 bases, with 22 bases sitting between them. CDR3 loop: CASNPRTGAVVNEQFF. The CDR3 DNA reads as TGTGCCAGTAACCCCCGGACCGGGGCCGTTGTCAATGAGCAGTTCTTC.

The chain links TRBV10-1 to TRBJ2-3; 7 bases line up with TRBD2. V shed 2 bases, J shed 4 bases, and the junction held 12 bases outside the gene matches. The CDR3 spans 17 residues. Germline V gene lookup returns CDR1 WNHNN and CDR2 SYGVQD (reference sequence). The CDR3: CASSERVASGDADTQYF. The DNA for the CDR3 is TGCGCCAGCAGTGAGAGGGTGGCTAGCGGTGATGCAGATACGCAGTATTTT.

V and J are TRBV5-1 and TRBJ2-6; tentatively, D is TRBD2 (6 bases). Looked up from germline, CDR1 is SGHRS and CDR2 is YFSETQ. CDR3 length: 15 amino acids. With 3 bases removed from V and 0 bases from J, the gap between germline ends came to 7 bases. CDR3 in amino acids: CASSSGDSGANVLTF. CDR3 in DNA: TGCGCCAGCAGCTCGGGGGACTCTGGGGCCAACGTCCTGACTTTC.

The chain recombines TRBV4-2 with TRBJ2-1; TRBD2 aligns across 8 bases. Per the germline V gene, CDR1 is LGHNA and CDR2 is YNFKEQ. This CDR3 is 16 amino acids long. The J segment lost 4 bases and the V segment lost 1 base, leaving 6 bases of the junction unmatched. The CDR3 DNA reads as TGTGCCAGCAGCCAAGGCGGGGGGCAGGGATACAATGAGCAGTTCTTC. Encoded protein: CASSQGGGQGYNEQFF.